Listed below are T cell receptor beta chains from one sample, sequenced in a study of tumor-infiltrating lymphocytes in primary liver carcinoma. In TCRdb, the multiplex PCR reads were re-called with MiXCR into one record per CDR3 protein. In the table there are some 20,000 distinct CDR3 sequences, roughly 80% of which are singletons. The sequenced sample consisted of liver tumor tissue from sampling region 4. These TCRs come from a woman in her twenties or thirties with primary liver carcinoma and hepatitis B virus infection. Both conserved end residues are part of each CDR3. Each record gives: clone size, V gene, J gene, D gene, CDR3 DNA, CDR3 protein. A D gene is named only where the DNA matches it firmly. The size entry is marked missing in some rows and otherwise reads once, few, many or a size class.

>NA|TRBV4-1|TRBJ2-5|NA
TGTGCCAGTAGCCAGGGGATAGCCTACCAAGAGACCCAGTACTTC
CASSQGIAYQETQYF
>few|TRBV11-2|TRBJ2-1|TRBD2
TGTGCCAGCAGCTTAGGGGAGGGGCTCAATGAGCAGTTCTTC
CASSLGEGLNEQFF
>NA|TRBV6-5|TRBJ2-7|TRBD1
TGTGACAGCAGTTACCATGGACAGGGGGGTTACGAACAGTACTTC
CDSSYHGQGGYEQYF
>NA|TRBV29-1|TRBJ1-1|NA
TGCAGCGTCCTCCTTTCAGCGGAAAAGCAAGCTTTCTTT
CSVLLSAEKQAFF
>NA|TRBV7-8|TRBJ1-5|TRBD1
TGTGCCAGCAGCTTACTTGCAACAGGGGGCAAGTCCCAGCACTTT
CASSLLATGGKSQHF
>NA|TRBV4-2|TRBJ2-1|TRBD2
TGTACCAGCAGCCGAGATATCGGAGCGGGAGTGAACAATGAGCAGTTTTTC
CTSSRDIGAGVNNEQFF
>NA|TRBV28|TRBJ2-5|TRBD2
TGTGCCAGCCGCGGGAGGGAGAGTGCTGAGACCCAGTACTTC
CASRGRESAETQYF
>NA|TRBV11-2|TRBJ2-7|NA
TGTGCCAGCAACCTAGGAGGTACAGCTCTGAGCTCCTACGAACAGTACTTC
CASNLGGTALSSYEQYF
>NA|TRBV30|TRBJ2-1|TRBD2
TGTGCCTGGAGCCGAGGGGGAACTAGCGGGAGAAATGGGCAGTTCTTC
CAWSRGGTSGRNGQFF
>NA|TRBV11-2|TRBJ2-7|NA
TGTGCCTGCAGCTCTCCTGTGACGGGTATCTACGAGCAGTACTTC
CACSSPVTGIYEQYF
>medium-sized|TRBV10-2|TRBJ2-7|TRBD2
TGCGCCAGCAGTTGGACTAGCGGGGGCTACGAGCAGTACTTC
CASSWTSGGYEQYF
>many|TRBV20-1|TRBJ1-3|NA
TGCAGTGCTAGAGCCCCAGGGCTCTCTGGAAACACCATATATTTT
CSARAPGLSGNTIYF
>NA|TRBV4-3|TRBJ2-3|NA
TGTGCCAGCAGCCAGTCGGTTTGGCTGGGTGATCCCGATGATGCGCAGTATTTT
CASSQSVWLGDPDDAQYF
>NA|TRBV29-1|TRBJ2-3|NA
TGCAGCGTACACAGGGGGGGGAGCACAGATACGCAGTATTTT
CSVHRGGSTDTQYF